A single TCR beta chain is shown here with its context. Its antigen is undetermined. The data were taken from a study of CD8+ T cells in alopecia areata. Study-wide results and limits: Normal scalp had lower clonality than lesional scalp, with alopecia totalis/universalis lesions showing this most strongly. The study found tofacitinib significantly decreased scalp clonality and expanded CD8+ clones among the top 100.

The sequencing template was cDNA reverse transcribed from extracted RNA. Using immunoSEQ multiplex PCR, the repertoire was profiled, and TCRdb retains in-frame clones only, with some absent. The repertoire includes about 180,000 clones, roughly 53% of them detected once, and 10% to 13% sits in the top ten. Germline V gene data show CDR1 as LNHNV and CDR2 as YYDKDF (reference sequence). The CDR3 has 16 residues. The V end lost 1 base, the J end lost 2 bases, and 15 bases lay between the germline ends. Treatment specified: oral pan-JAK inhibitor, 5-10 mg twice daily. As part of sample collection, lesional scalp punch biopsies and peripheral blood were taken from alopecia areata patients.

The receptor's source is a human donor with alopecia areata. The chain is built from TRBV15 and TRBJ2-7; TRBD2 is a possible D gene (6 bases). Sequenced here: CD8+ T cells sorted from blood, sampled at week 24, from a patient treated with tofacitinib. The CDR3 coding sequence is TGTGCCACCAGCAGAGTTGAAGGTAGCGGTGCCTACGAGCAGTACTTC. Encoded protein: CATSRVEGSGAYEQYF.